What follows are 12 T cell receptor beta chains derived from one specimen sequenced in a study of OX40 agonist ivuxolimab in advanced cancers. Some clones are missing from TCRdb's copy, which holds only in-frame ones; the method was immunoSEQ multiplex PCR. This sample has fewer than 45,000 clones, with about 74% found just once. Sequenced material: CD4+ or CD8+ T cells sorted from blood, taken in a trial of the OX40 agonist ivuxolimab. The source of these receptors is an adult with an advanced solid tumor such as melanoma, head and neck, liver or kidney cancer.

The chain joins TRBV4-1 to TRBJ1-2; possibly TRBD1 for D (5 bases). CDR3 length: 16 residues. CDR1 MGHRA and CDR2 YSYEKL come from the germline V gene. V dropped 0 bases and J dropped 7 bases, with 18 bases sitting between them. CDR3 in amino acids: CASSQDRGGAAFGYTF. As DNA, the CDR3 is TGCGCCAGCAGCCAAGACCGCGGAGGGGCCGCTTTTGGCTACACCTTC.

There are a few counts of this clone. The chain combines TRBV7-9 with TRBJ2-1, with 11 bases identical to TRBD2. The CDR3 is made up of 15 amino acids. The V and J ends lost 5 bases and 8 bases, in that order; junction bases with no gene match: 8. The germline CDR1 and CDR2 sequences are SEHNR and FQNEAQ (reference sequence). The CDR3 DNA follows: TGTGCCAGCAGCGCCGGCCCGGGACTAGCGGATGAGCAGTTCTTC. This codes for CASSAGPGLADEQFF.

The chain couples TRBV30 to TRBJ2-1, with D perhaps TRBD1 or TRBD2 (7 bases each). Per germline, CDR1 GTSNPN and CDR2 SVGIG (reference sequence). V was clipped by 4 bases and J by 4 bases, with 23 bases between them. The CDR3 length is 17 residues. This CDR3 is CAWTRQGGGVFYNEQFF. CDR3 nucleotides: TGTGCCTGGACTCGACAGGGTGGGGGGGTATTTTACAATGAGCAGTTCTTC.

This clone rates as medium-sized (0.01 to 0.1%). The V and J genes are TRBV7-6 and TRBJ1-2; 8 bases line up with TRBD1. V shed 5 bases and J 4 bases; nucleotides not matched to a gene: 9. Germline V gives CDR1 SGHVS, CDR2 FNYEAQ. The CDR3 extends over 15 amino acids. The CDR3 is CASSLSPGQVYGYTF. The DNA of the CDR3 is TGTGCCAGCAGCCTATCTCCGGGACAGGTCTATGGCTACACCTTC.

The rearrangement links TRBV11-2 to TRBJ1-6, with D unclear. This CDR3 is built from 13 residues. CDR1 is SGHAT, CDR2 FQNNGV, per germline. Trimming cost V 1 base and J 12 bases, with 10 bases left between them. In nucleotides, the CDR3 is TGTGCCAGCAGCTTAGGGGAGGGTGTACCCCTCCACTTT. Residues: CASSLGEGVPLHF.

The rearrangement links TRBV2 to TRBJ1-1; D is ambiguous. This CDR3 spans 12 amino acids. CDR1 SNHLY and CDR2 FYNNEI come from the germline V gene. Deletions cut 7 bases from V and 5 bases from J, with 11 bases between. CDR3 sequence: CASTPTGTEAFF. The CDR3, as DNA: TGTGCCAGCACACCCACGGGTACTGAAGCTTTCTTT.

The rearrangement uses TRBV5-4 and TRBJ2-3; 10 positions match TRBD1. The CDR3 length is 15 residues. Germline loops: CDR1 SGHNT, CDR2 YYREEE (reference sequence). Trimming took 3 bases from V and 5 from J; bases not matched to a gene: 6. The CDR3 sequence is CASSWPGQGIDTQYF. CDR3 coding DNA: TGTGCCAGCAGCTGGCCGGGACAGGGGATAGATACGCAGTATTTT.

This chain joins TRBV9 and TRBJ2-2; possible D gene TRBD2, 5 bases. The germline gives CDR1 SGDLS, CDR2 YYNGEE. Deletions cut 5 bases from V and 3 bases from J, with 11 bases between. There are 14 residues in the CDR3. The CDR3 DNA sequence: TGTGCCAGCAGATCCCCCGGGGACACCGGGGAGCTGTTTTTT. Its protein product is CASRSPGDTGELFF.

The rearrangement joins TRBV18 to TRBJ2-1, with D maybe TRBD1 (6 bases). V was shortened by 0 bases and J by 3 bases, with 12 bases between the two germline ends. The V gene's germline CDR1 is KGHSH and CDR2 LQKENI. This CDR3 region has 16 residues. The CDR3 nucleotides are TGTGCCAGCTCACCACCGGGCAGGGGTGACTACAATGAGCAGTTCTTC. It translates to CASSPPGRGDYNEQFF.

The rearrangement joins TRBV7-8 to TRBJ1-2; TRBD1 agrees at 8 bases. With V trimmed by 1 base and J by 4 bases, 2 bases remained unmatched. This CDR3 is built from 14 residues. CDR1 is SGHVS and CDR2 is FQNEAQ in the germline V gene. The CDR3, as DNA: TGTGCCAGCAGCTTAGGGACAGGGAGCTATGGCTACACCTTC. It translates to CASSLGTGSYGYTF.

There are a few counts of this clone. CDR3 sequence (DNA): TGTGCCAGCAGTGACCCTAGACGGGATGGCTACACCTTC. Encoded protein: CASSDPRRDGYTF. The chain links TRBV2 to TRBJ1-2; D remains unclear. V lost 3 bases and J 6 bases, leaving 11 bases between the germline ends. CDR1 is SNHLY and CDR2 is FYNNEI in the germline V gene. The CDR3 runs 13 residues.

The J gene is TRBJ2-7, the V gene TRBV14; no reliable D call. The CDR3 contains 13 residues. Looked up from germline, CDR1 is SGHDN and CDR2 is FVKESK. Trimming removed 0 bases from V and 1 base from J, with 4 bases in between. The CDR3 region is CASSQERSYEQYF. DNA of the CDR3: TGTGCCAGCAGCCAAGAAAGGTCCTACGAGCAGTACTTC.